The entry that follows covers one TCR beta chain sequence. Its antigen is as yet unknown. CDR3 size: 17 residues. V lost 4 bases to trimming and J lost 2 bases, with 19 bases between them. Per the germline V gene, CDR1 is WSHSY and CDR2 is SAAADI. The data were taken from a study of cytomegalovirus exposure and HLA in healthy donors. Use of 60 Vbeta and 13 Jbeta primers characterized the PCR. Assay used: immunoSEQ multiplex PCR; TCRdb lists only in-frame clones, some missing. The data hold about 140,000 clones, with 72% observed a single time. Study findings and constraints: Donor immune exposure was known only as CMV serostatus.

This clonotype was obtained from a man aged 50 to 60 in good health and CMV-seropositive. The sequencing input was PBMCs. The chain uses TRBV10-2 and TRBJ2-3; D is uncertain. In DNA form, the CDR3 reads TGCGCCAGCAGTGGGTTGAGAGGAAGGAAAGACACAGATACGCAGTATTTT. Protein sequence: CASSGLRGRKDTDTQYF.